The 27 T cell receptor beta chains reported below all come from one sample, sequenced in a study of T cells in women clearing cervical HPV infection. Method: immunoSEQ multiplex PCR; TCRdb's copy keeps in-frame clones and lacks some. The sample is made up of fewer than 40,000 clones, and the top ten hold 1.4% of it. Sequencing input: blood buffy coat. The receptors shown here come from a woman aged 18 to 75 with a cervical HPV16 infection that either progressed to CIN3+ or cleared (not recorded which).

In the case of this clone: The CDR3 is cut off 3 residues early in the read; its end comes from the germline J gene. V and J are TRBV5-1 and TRBJ2-3; 8 bases line up with TRBD1. The CDR3 consists of 14 residues. In germline, CDR1 is SGHRS, CDR2 YFSETQ. Unmatched junction bases numbered 6, after V lost 7 bases and J lost 2 bases. CDR3 amino acids: CASARDRSTDTQYF. CDR3 DNA, as far as it was read: TGCGCCAGCGCCCGGGACAGGTCCACAGATACG.

On this clone: Read data end 3 residues before the CDR3 end; the end is taken from the germline J gene. This chain connects TRBV20-1 to TRBJ1-1; D is possibly TRBD1 (6 bases). V gave up 4 bases and J gave up 4 bases, with 13 bases separating them. This CDR3 has 13 amino acids. CDR1 DFQATT and CDR2 SNEGSKA come from the germline V gene (reference sequence). The CDR3 DNA, read in part, is TGCAGTGCTAAACTGCAGGGGAGCACTGAA. Its translation is CSAKLQGSTE. The full CDR3 reads CSAKLQGSTEAFF.

Regarding this clone: The CDR3 end is not reached by the read, which stops 3 residues before it; the germline J gene fills it in. The V gene is TRBV20-1, the J gene TRBJ2-1; 11 positions match TRBD2. The germline V gene has CDR1 DFQATT and CDR2 SNEGSKA (reference sequence). The CDR3 sequence is 14 residues long. After removal of 5 bases from V and 5 bases from J, the junction contained 5 bases not matched to a gene. The CDR3 protein is CSAPSGRSNNEQFF. Incomplete CDR3 DNA: TGCAGTGCTCCTAGCGGGAGGAGCAACAATGAG.

Concerning this clone itself: The read finishes 3 residues shy of the CDR3 end, and the germline J gene is used to complete it. This sample also contains other DNA sequences that code for the same CDR3. The chain combines TRBV19 with TRBJ2-1; 8 positions agree with TRBD2. Losses at the gene ends were 6 bases for V and 8 bases for J; bases not matched to a gene: 18. The germline gives CDR1 LNHDA, CDR2 SQIVND (reference sequence). The CDR3 sequence is 17 residues long. The CDR3 spells CASSIPPLAGIEDEQFF. The CDR3 bases that were read are TGTGCCAGTAGCATCCCCCCTCTAGCGGGCATCGAGGATGAG.

A note on this clone: From the germline J gene comes the end of the CDR3, since the read stops 3 residues before it. The chain carries TRBV7-2 and TRBJ2-4, with TRBD1 matching over 7 bases. Germline lookup yields CDR1 SGHTA and CDR2 FQGNSA. J lost 2 bases, V lost 0 bases, and 4 bases had no gene match. The CDR3 consists of 16 residues. The sequenced part of the CDR3 DNA is TGTGCCAGCAGCTTAGCAGGGGGCTTGTCCAAAAACATT. This gives the protein CASSLAGGLSKNI. The whole CDR3 protein reads CASSLAGGLSKNIQYF.

About this clone itself: The read gets to within 3 residues of the CDR3 end, and the germline J gene fills in the rest. The chain couples TRBV29-1 to TRBJ2-1, with 7 bases lining up with TRBD1. V dropped 3 bases and J dropped 3; count of bases not matched to a gene: 8. The CDR3 loop spans 15 amino acids. CDR1 is SQVTM and CDR2 is ANQGSEA in the germline V gene. CDR3 DNA, as far as it was read: TGCAGCGTTGAGAAAGGACAGGACATCTACAATGAG. The encoded protein is CSVEKGQDIYNE. The entire CDR3 reads CSVEKGQDIYNEQFF.

Regarding this clone: Sequencing ends 3 residues short of the CDR3 end; the germline J gene provides the rest. This chain uses TRBV20-1 with TRBJ2-7; 10 bases map to TRBD1. Germline CDR1 DFQATT, CDR2 SNEGSKA (reference sequence). After removal of 4 bases from V and 3 bases from J, the junction contained 9 bases not matched to a gene. CDR3 length: 15 amino acids. The CDR3: CSAKPMDRGDYEQYF. The sequenced CDR3 bases are TGCAGTGCTAAACCGATGGACAGGGGGGACTACGAG.

Comment on this clone: The CDR3 end falls 3 residues outside the read, so it is completed with the germline J gene. The chain has TRBV7-7 and TRBJ2-3, with 11 bases aligning to TRBD1. The CDR3 loop spans 15 amino acids. Looked up from germline, CDR1 is SSHAT and CDR2 is FNYEAQ (reference sequence). The sequenced part of the CDR3 DNA is TGTGCCAGCAGCAAGGACAGGGGGCGCTCGGAGACG. Its translation is CASSKDRGRSET. The CDR3, in full, reads CASSKDRGRSETQYF. The full variable domain, its missing parts supplied by reference TRBV7-7 and TRBJ2-3, is GAGVSQSPRYKVTKRGQDVTLRCDPISSHATLYWYQQALGQGPEFLTYFNYEAQPDKSGLPSDRFSAERPEGSISTLTIQRTEQRDSAMYRCASSKDRGRSETQYFGPGTRLTVL.

About this clone itself: From the germline J gene comes the end of the CDR3, since the read stops 3 residues before it. This chain uses TRBV5-1 with TRBJ2-2, with TRBD1 matching 7 bases. The germline CDR1 and CDR2 sequences are SGHRS and YFSETQ. V lost 5 bases, J lost 6 bases, and 4 bases stayed unmatched. The CDR3 sequence is 13 residues long. CDR3 DNA (partial): TGCGCCAGCAGAACAGGGGCGGCCGGGGAG. It is translated as CASRTGAAGE. Given in full, the CDR3 is CASRTGAAGELFF.

On this clone itself: The read gets to within 3 residues of the CDR3 end, and the germline J gene fills in the rest. The V call is TRBV5-1, the J call TRBJ2-1; D not certain. Germline V CDR1 and CDR2: SGHRS, YFSETQ. This CDR3 is built from 13 residues. Trimming left V 2 bases short and J 0 bases short, with 3 bases between. The CDR3 here is CASSLGSYNEQFF. The CDR3 bases that were read are TGCGCCAGCAGCTTAGGCTCCTACAATGAG.

Worth noting for this clone: The read terminates 3 residues before the CDR3 end, so the remaining end is supplied by the germline J gene. The gene calls are TRBV20-1 and TRBJ2-7; TRBD2 agrees at 12 bases. This CDR3 spans 16 amino acids. Losses at the gene ends were 0 bases for V and 5 bases for J; bases not matched to a gene: 8. Per germline, CDR1 DFQATT and CDR2 SNEGSKA (reference sequence). The sequenced CDR3 bases are TGCAGTGCTAGAGATCCCGCCCTAGCGGGAGGGGACGAG. Its protein is CSARDPALAGGDE. The full CDR3 is CSARDPALAGGDEQYF.

With respect to this clone: With the read ending 3 residues before the CDR3 end, the germline J gene is used to fill in that end. V and J are TRBV5-1 and TRBJ1-1; perhaps TRBD1 as D (6 bases). The CDR3 is 15 amino acids. Trimming removed 2 bases from V and 0 bases from J, with 11 bases in between. The germline gives CDR1 SGHRS, CDR2 YFSETQ. CDR3 protein: CASSLIQGMNTEAFF. The sequenced part of the CDR3 DNA is TGCGCCAGCAGCTTAATCCAGGGGATGAACACTGAA.

Details on this clone: The missing CDR3 end, 3 residues past where the read stops, is filled in from the germline J gene. This rearrangement joins TRBV18 to TRBJ2-7, with 7 positions matching TRBD2. Germline trimming cut 3 bases from V and 5 bases from J; bases unmatched to any gene: 22. The CDR3 totals 19 residues. CDR1 is KGHSH, CDR2 LQKENI, per germline. The CDR3: CASSPIGGFRLAGVHEQYF. The sequenced CDR3 bases are TGTGCCAGCTCACCCATAGGAGGTTTTCGTCTGGCGGGAGTCCACGAG.

Judged by frequency, this clone is medium-sized. Coverage ceases 3 residues before the CDR3 finishes, and the germline J gene fills in the end. The chain joins TRBV19 to TRBJ1-2, with 12 bases identical to TRBD1. V lost 5 bases, J lost 0 bases, and 4 bases stayed unmatched. The CDR3 sequence is 16 residues long. Germline CDR1 and CDR2: LNHDA and SQIVND (reference sequence). CDR3 bases read: TGTGCCAGTAGTCCGGGACAGGGGGCTACTAACTATGGC. Its translation: CASSPGQGATNYG. The full-length CDR3 reads as CASSPGQGATNYGYTF.

Of note for this clone: The CDR3 end falls 3 residues outside the read, so it is completed with the germline J gene. The rearrangement uses TRBV7-9 and TRBJ2-3; D is possibly TRBD1 (6 bases). The CDR3 runs to 13 residues. Per germline, CDR1 SEHNR and CDR2 FQNEAQ (reference sequence). The CDR3 region is CASSSGQTQPQYF. CDR3 DNA (partial): TGTGCCAGCAGCAGCGGACAGACTCAGCCG. Full variable domain (outside the CDR3, taken from reference TRBV7-9 and TRBJ2-3): DTGVSQNPRHKITKRGQNVTFRCDPISEHNRLYWYRQTLGQGPEFLTYFQNEAQLEKSRLLSDRFSAERPKGSFSTLEIQRTEQGDSAMYLCASSSGQTQPQYFGPGTRLTVL.

Note on this clone: The CDR3 extends 3 residues past the end of the read, so its final part is completed from the germline J gene. The chain links TRBV5-6 to TRBJ2-1; 11 bases agree with TRBD2. The V segment lost 3 bases and the J segment 2 bases; nucleotides outside the gene matches: 1. The CDR3 is 15 amino acids. Per germline, CDR1 SGHDT and CDR2 YYEEEE. The part of the CDR3 DNA that was read is TGTGCCAGCAGCTCGGGACTAGCGGCCTACAATGAG. This gives the protein CASSSGLAAYNE. The CDR3 in its entirety is CASSSGLAAYNEQFF. The whole variable domain, filled in from reference TRBV5-6 and TRBJ2-1, reads DAGVTQSPTHLIKTRGQQVTLRCSPKSGHDTVSWYQQALGQGPQFIFQYYEEEERQRGNFPDRFSGHQFPNYSSELNVNALLLGDSALYLCASSSGLAAYNEQFFGPGTRLTVL.

Points on this clone: The DNA ends 3 residues before the CDR3 does, and the rest of the CDR3 is filled in from the germline J gene. The chain links TRBV7-3 to TRBJ2-3, with TRBD2 matching 7 bases. CDR1 is SGHTA and CDR2 is FQGTGA in the germline V gene. CDR3 length equals 13 residues. The CDR3 bases that were read are TGTGCCAGCAGCTTGGGACTACAAGAGACG. Translation gives CASSLGLQET. The whole CDR3 protein is CASSLGLQETQYF.

With regard to this clone: Read data end 3 residues before the CDR3 end; the end is taken from the germline J gene. The V and J genes are TRBV7-2 and TRBJ1-5; 9 positions agree with TRBD1. Looked up from germline, CDR1 is SGHTA and CDR2 is FQGNSA. The J segment lost 4 bases and the V segment lost 6 bases, leaving 4 bases of the junction unmatched. The CDR3 is 14 residues long. The CDR3 sequence is CASRPGTGNQPQHF. The part of the CDR3 DNA that was read is TGTGCCAGCAGGCCCGGGACAGGGAATCAGCCC.

As for this clone: Read data end 3 residues before the CDR3 end; the end is taken from the germline J gene. The rearrangement joins TRBV6-2 or TRBV6-3 to TRBJ1-2, with 7 bases aligning to TRBD1. This CDR3 has 12 residues. Germline CDR1 is MNHEY and CDR2 is SVGEGT. V lost 4 bases to trimming and J lost 6 bases; unmatched junction nucleotides: 2. The CDR3 reads CASSWDRNGYTF. The sequenced part of the CDR3 DNA is TGTGCCAGCAGTTGGGACAGAAATGGC.

To note about this clone: The CDR3 goes on 3 residues after the read ends, and that part is filled in from the germline J gene. The V call is TRBV6-2 or TRBV6-3, the J call TRBJ2-5; TRBD1 aligns across 7 bases. The CDR3 loop spans 11 amino acids. Trimming took 8 bases from V and 5 from J; bases not matched to a gene: 2. Germline V lookup: CDR1 MNHEY, CDR2 SVGEGT. Partial CDR3 DNA: TGTGCCAGCCTACAGGGGGAGACC. Residues: CASLQGET. The full CDR3 protein is CASLQGETQYF.

Turning to this clone: Sequencing ends 3 residues short of the CDR3 end; the germline J gene provides the rest. This chain joins TRBV7-9 and TRBJ1-1, with D uncertain. Looked up from germline, CDR1 is SEHNR and CDR2 is FQNEAQ (reference sequence). The CDR3 contains 9 residues. The sequenced part of the CDR3 DNA is TGTGCCATCGGCAGGGAA. It codes for CAIGRE. The complete CDR3 reads CAIGREAFF.

Concerning this clone: The read finishes 3 residues shy of the CDR3 end, and the germline J gene is used to complete it. This sequence joins TRBV19 and TRBJ1-1; D unclear. This CDR3 has 13 amino acids. CDR1 and CDR2 from the germline V gene are LNHDA and SQIVND (reference sequence). Trimming took off 10 bases at V and 1 base at J, with 13 bases between the two ends. CDR3 residues: CATKSTTNTEAFF. CDR3 DNA, as far as it was read: TGTGCCACCAAGTCCACAACGAACACTGAA.

Remarks on this clone: The DNA ends 3 residues before the CDR3 does, and the rest of the CDR3 is filled in from the germline J gene. The chain uses TRBV4-1 and TRBJ2-7, with D perhaps TRBD2 (6 bases). Germline CDR1 and CDR2: MGHRA and YSYEKL. The CDR3 covers 15 residues. With 1 base removed from V and 6 bases from J, the gap between germline ends came to 16 bases. CDR3 sequence reads: CASSQGAGPRGEQYF. The sequenced CDR3 bases are TGCGCCAGCAGCCAAGGGGCGGGACCGCGGGGCGAG.

To note about this clone: The missing CDR3 end, 3 residues past where the read stops, is filled in from the germline J gene. The gene calls are TRBV29-1 and TRBJ2-7, with 8 bases that match TRBD1. This CDR3 has 14 amino acids. Germline V gene data show CDR1 as SQVTM and CDR2 as ANQGSEA. Unmatched junction bases numbered 9, after V lost 6 bases and J lost 2 bases. The sequenced CDR3 bases are TGCAGCGTCTCCCTGGGACAGGCCCCCTACGAG. Protein product: CSVSLGQAPYE. The entire CDR3 protein reads CSVSLGQAPYEQYF.

Note on this clone: The read is 3 residues too short to cover the CDR3 end, so that end is filled in from the germline J gene. The chain joins TRBV5-4 to TRBJ1-4; no reliable D call. Per germline, CDR1 SGHNT and CDR2 YYREEE (reference sequence). This CDR3 region has 13 residues. V dropped 2 bases and J dropped 4 bases, with 6 bases sitting between them. The CDR3: CASSFDNNEKLFF. The part of the CDR3 DNA that was read is TGTGCCAGCAGCTTCGACAATAATGAAAAA.

Its frequency marks this clone as medium-sized. The read falls 3 residues short of the CDR3 end, and the missing part is taken from the germline J gene. This chain links TRBV7-2 with TRBJ2-7; D remains ambiguous. Germline-derived CDR1 and CDR2 are SGHTA and FQGNSA. Trimming removed 2 bases from V and 5 bases from J, with 7 bases in between. This CDR3 is built from 12 residues. CDR3: CASSLIPHEQYF. The sequenced part of the CDR3 DNA is TGTGCCAGCAGCTTAATCCCTCACGAG.

The covered CDR3 bases are TGTGCCAGCAGCTCGACAGGGAGCTCCTACAATGAG. It specifies CASSSTGSSYNE. The CDR3 as a whole reads CASSSTGSSYNEQFF. The chain recombines TRBV7-3 with TRBJ2-1; 7 nucleotides agree with TRBD1. The read terminates 3 residues ahead of where the CDR3 ends, so the germline J gene completes it. After removal of 4 bases from V and 0 bases from J, the junction contained 3 bases not matched to a gene. The CDR3 runs 15 residues. Germline CDR1 reads SGHTA; CDR2 reads FQGTGA. The variable domain in full, completed from reference TRBV7-3 and TRBJ2-1, reads GAGVSQTPSNKVTEKGKYVELRCDPISGHTALYWYRQSLGQGPEFLIYFQGTGAADDSGLPNDRFFAVRPEGSVSTLKIQRTERGDSAVYLCASSSTGSSYNEQFFGPGTRLTVL.